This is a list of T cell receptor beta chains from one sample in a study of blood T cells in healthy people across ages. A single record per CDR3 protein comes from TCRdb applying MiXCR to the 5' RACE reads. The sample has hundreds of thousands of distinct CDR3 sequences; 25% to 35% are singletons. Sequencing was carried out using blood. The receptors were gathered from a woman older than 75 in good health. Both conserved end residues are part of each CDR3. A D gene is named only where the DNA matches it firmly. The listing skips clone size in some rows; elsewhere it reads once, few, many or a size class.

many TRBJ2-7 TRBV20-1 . TGCAGTGCTAGAGACCTCAGGGGTCGCACCCACGAGCAGTACTTC CSARDLRGRTHEQYF
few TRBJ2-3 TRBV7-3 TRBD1 TGTGCCAGCAGCTTAACCGGACAGGCTACCACAGATACGCGGTATTTT CASSLTGQATTDTRYF
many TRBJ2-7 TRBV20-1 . TGCAGTGCTAGAGATCTCGCGGGAACTTCCTACGAGCAGTACTTC CSARDLAGTSYEQYF
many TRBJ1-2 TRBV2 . TGTGCCAGCAGTGTACAGACTTACTATGGCTACACCTTC CASSVQTYYGYTF
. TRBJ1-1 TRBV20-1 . TGCAGTGCCGTATCGAGCACTGAAGTTTTCTTT CSAVSSTEVFF
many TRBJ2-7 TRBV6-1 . TGTGCCAGCAGTGGCCCCTCCTACGAGCAGTACTTC CASSGPSYEQYF
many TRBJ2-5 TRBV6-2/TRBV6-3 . TGTGCCAGCAGCTTTCAACCAGGGACCCAGTACTTC CASSFQPGTQYF
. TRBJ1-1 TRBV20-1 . TGCAGTGCTAGAGATTCATCAGGGCCAGCGAACACTGAAGCTTTCTTT CSARDSSGPANTEAFF
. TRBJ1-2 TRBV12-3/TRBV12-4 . TGTGCCAGCACCGACGTAACTCTTCCCTATGGCTACACCTTC CASTDVTLPYGYTF
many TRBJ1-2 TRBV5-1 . TGCGCCAGCAGCTTGGAGGGAGCCTATGGCTACACCTTC CASSLEGAYGYTF
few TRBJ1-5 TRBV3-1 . TGTGCCAGCAGCCAGACGGTCAATCAGCCCCAGCATTTT CASSQTVNQPQHF
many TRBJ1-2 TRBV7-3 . TGTGCCAGCAGCTCCCGGGCGGGGAAGCACGGCTACACCTTC CASSSRAGKHGYTF
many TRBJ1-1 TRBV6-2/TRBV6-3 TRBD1 TGTGCCAGCAGAAGGACAGGGGGCACTGAAGCTTTCTTT CASRRTGGTEAFF
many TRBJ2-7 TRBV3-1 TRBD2 TGTGCCAGCAGCCTTTCTAGCGGGGGACACTACGAGCAGTACTTC CASSLSSGGHYEQYF
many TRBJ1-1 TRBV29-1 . TGCAGCGTGGAGACGGGGGTTAACACTGAAGCTTTCTTT CSVETGVNTEAFF
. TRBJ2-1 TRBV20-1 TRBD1 TGCAGTGCTAGGCCCCTTGAGGGGGCCGGTTACAATGAGCAGTTCTTC CSARPLEGAGYNEQFF
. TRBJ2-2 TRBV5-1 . TGCGCCAGCAGCTTGGGGCCCACAGGGACGAGCACCGGGGAGCTGTTTTTT CASSLGPTGTSTGELFF
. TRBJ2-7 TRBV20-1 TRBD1 TGCAGTGCTAGGGACAGGGGGTACGGGCAGTACTTC CSARDRGYGQYF
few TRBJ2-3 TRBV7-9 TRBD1 TGTGCCAGCAGCCCAGGGGGCGCCTCAGATACGCAGTATTTT CASSPGGASDTQYF
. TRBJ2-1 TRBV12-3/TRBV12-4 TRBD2 TGTGCCAGCAGTTTCGCTAGCGGGAGGGCCGGTGAGCAGTTCTTC CASSFASGRAGEQFF
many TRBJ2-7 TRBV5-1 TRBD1 TGCGCCAGCAGCTTGGGGGGACAGGGAAGGAACGAGCAGTACTTC CASSLGGQGRNEQYF
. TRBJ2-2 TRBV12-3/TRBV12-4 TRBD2 TGTGCCAGCAGCCCACGAGCGGGGGGGCCTGTGGAGCTGTTTTTT CASSPRAGGPVELFF
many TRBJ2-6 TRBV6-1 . TGTGCCAGCACGGGAAGTGGGGCCAACGTCCTGACTTTC CASTGSGANVLTF
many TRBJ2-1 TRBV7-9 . TGTGCCAGCAGCCCTTTCGGATCCTACAATGAGCAGTTCTTC CASSPFGSYNEQFF
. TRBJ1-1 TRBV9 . TGTGCCAGCAGCGCCTACATTACTCGGGAAGCTGAAGCTTTCTTT CASSAYITREAEAFF
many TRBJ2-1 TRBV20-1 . TGCAGTGCTAGAGAGGGGGCGAGCTCCTACAATGAGCAGTTCTTC CSAREGASSYNEQFF
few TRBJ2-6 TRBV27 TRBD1 TGTGCCAGCAGTTTAGTTAAGGGGGCCCGCTCTGGGGCCAACGTCCTGACTTTC CASSLVKGARSGANVLTF
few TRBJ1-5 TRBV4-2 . TGTGCCAGCAGCCACGGGGATTACAATCAGCCCCAGCATTTT CASSHGDYNQPQHF
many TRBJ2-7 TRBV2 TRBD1 TGTGCCAGCAGTGGAGGAAACAGGGGAGTATACGAGCAGTACTTC CASSGGNRGVYEQYF
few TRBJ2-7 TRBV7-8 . TGTGCCAGCAGCCCCGGACAGCCGCCCCCTGCGCAGTACTTC CASSPGQPPPAQYF
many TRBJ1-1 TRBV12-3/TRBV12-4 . TGTGCCAGCAGTTTAAGGGGCACCACAACTGAAGCTTTCTTT CASSLRGTTTEAFF
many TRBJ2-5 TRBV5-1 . TGCGCCAGCAGCTGGGGGGCCGAAGAGACCCAGTACTTC CASSWGAEETQYF
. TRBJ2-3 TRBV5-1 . TGCGCCAGCAGCCCGACCAGGGCGGATACGCAGTATTTT CASSPTRADTQYF
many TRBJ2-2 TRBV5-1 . TGCGCCAGCAGCTTGGCGTGGGGGGCTAAAACCGGGGAGCTGTTTTTT CASSLAWGAKTGELFF
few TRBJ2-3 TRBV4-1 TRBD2 TGTGCCAGCAGCTTAGCGGGGAGCCCGACAGATACGCAGTATTTT CASSLAGSPTDTQYF
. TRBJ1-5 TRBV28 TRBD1 TGTGCCAGCAGTGTGGGGACAGTTCAGCCCCAGCATTTT CASSVGTVQPQHF
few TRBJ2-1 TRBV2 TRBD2 TGTGCCAGCAGTGAAACTAGCGGTACCTACAATGAGCAGTTCTTC CASSETSGTYNEQFF
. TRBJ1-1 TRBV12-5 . TGTGCTAGTGGTGGACCAGGGGCCACTGGAGCTTTCTTT CASGGPGATGAFF
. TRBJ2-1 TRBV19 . TGTGCCAGTAGTACAACAGGGAACACCTACAATGAGCAGTTCTTC CASSTTGNTYNEQFF
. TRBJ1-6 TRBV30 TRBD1 TGTGCCTGGAGTCGCGACAGGGGGTCTAATAATTCACCCCTCCACTTT CAWSRDRGSNNSPLHF
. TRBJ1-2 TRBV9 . TGTGCCAGCAGCCGGGACCTCCGGGGAGATGGCTACACCTTC CASSRDLRGDGYTF